This T cell receptor (beta chain) was retrieved from a study of T cells after yellow fever vaccination. MiXCR, run by TCRdb on the 5' RACE reads, gives a single entry per CDR3 protein. The sample has a few hundred thousand distinct CDR3 sequences; roughly 8% are singletons. The CDR3 consists of 17 residues. The V gene's germline CDR1 is LNHDA and CDR2 SQIVND (reference sequence). V was clipped by 3 bases and J by 3 bases; unmatched bases: 5. Remarks on this clonotype: What it recognizes is unknown.

Findings of the study overall: Most primary-vaccination clones reappeared after the booster (about 97% CD4, approximately 88% CD8). Researchers cautioned that FACS-sorted repertoires could harbor abundant clonotypes contaminating from the bulk population. Only a small proportion of the clonotypes turned up in both the CD4 and the CD8 compartments, likely arising from convergent recombination. The study found a weaker secondary response that peaked faster, day 5 versus 15.

This TCR was recovered from a man younger than 30 who received the YFV17D yellow fever vaccine. This sequence joins TRBV19 and TRBJ2-6; 10 nucleotides align to TRBD1. The sequenced sample was PBMCs, obtained roughly seven weeks after the first yellow fever vaccination. This CDR3 reads CASSIGTGVGGANVLTF. The CDR3 DNA sequence: TGTGCCAGTAGTATTGGGACAGGGGTCGGTGGGGCCAACGTCCTGACTTTC.